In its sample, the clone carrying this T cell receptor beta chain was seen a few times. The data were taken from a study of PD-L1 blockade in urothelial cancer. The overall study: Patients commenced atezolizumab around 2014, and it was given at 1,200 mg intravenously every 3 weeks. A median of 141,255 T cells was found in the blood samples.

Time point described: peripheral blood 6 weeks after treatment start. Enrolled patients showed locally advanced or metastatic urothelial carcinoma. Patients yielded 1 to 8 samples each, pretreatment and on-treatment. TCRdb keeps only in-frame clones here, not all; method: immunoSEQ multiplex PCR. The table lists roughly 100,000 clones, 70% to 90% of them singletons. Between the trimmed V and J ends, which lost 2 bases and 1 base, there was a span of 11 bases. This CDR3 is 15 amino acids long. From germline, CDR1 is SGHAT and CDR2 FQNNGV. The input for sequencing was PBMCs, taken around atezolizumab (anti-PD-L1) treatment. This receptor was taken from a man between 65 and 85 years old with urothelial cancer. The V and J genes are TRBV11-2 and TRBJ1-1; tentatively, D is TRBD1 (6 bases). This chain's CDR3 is CASSLLTGSNTEAFF. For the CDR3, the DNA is TGTGCCAGCAGCTTACTGACAGGATCGAACACTGAAGCTTTCTTT.